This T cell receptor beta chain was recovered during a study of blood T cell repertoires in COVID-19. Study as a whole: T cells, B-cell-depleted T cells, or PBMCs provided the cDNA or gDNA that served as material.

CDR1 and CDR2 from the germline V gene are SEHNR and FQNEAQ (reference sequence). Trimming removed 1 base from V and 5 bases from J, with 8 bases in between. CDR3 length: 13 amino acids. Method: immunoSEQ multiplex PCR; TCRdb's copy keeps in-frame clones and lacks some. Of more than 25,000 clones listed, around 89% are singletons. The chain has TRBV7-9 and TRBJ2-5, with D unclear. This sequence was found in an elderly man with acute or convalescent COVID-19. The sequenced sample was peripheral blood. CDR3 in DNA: TGTGCCAGCAGCTTAGGCGGCTGGGAGACCCAGTACTTC. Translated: CASSLGGWETQYF.